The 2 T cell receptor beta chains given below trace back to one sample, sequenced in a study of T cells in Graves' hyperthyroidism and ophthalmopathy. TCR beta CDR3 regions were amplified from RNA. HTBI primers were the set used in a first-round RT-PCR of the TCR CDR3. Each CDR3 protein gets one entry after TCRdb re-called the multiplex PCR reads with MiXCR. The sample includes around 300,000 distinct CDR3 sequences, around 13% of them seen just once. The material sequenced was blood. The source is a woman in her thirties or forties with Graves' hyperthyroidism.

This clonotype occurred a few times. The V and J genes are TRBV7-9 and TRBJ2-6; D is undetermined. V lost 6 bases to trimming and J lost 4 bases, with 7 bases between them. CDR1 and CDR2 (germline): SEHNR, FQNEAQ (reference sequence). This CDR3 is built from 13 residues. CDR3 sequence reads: CASSPQGANVLTF. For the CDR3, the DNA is TGTGCCAGCAGTCCACAGGGGGCCAACGTCCTGACTTTC.

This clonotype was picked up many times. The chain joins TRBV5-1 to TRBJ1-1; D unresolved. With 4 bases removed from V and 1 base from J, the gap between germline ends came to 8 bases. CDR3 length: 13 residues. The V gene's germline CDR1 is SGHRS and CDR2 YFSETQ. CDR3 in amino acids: CASSTDENTEAFF. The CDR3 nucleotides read TGCGCCAGCAGCACGGACGAGAACACTGAAGCTTTCTTT.